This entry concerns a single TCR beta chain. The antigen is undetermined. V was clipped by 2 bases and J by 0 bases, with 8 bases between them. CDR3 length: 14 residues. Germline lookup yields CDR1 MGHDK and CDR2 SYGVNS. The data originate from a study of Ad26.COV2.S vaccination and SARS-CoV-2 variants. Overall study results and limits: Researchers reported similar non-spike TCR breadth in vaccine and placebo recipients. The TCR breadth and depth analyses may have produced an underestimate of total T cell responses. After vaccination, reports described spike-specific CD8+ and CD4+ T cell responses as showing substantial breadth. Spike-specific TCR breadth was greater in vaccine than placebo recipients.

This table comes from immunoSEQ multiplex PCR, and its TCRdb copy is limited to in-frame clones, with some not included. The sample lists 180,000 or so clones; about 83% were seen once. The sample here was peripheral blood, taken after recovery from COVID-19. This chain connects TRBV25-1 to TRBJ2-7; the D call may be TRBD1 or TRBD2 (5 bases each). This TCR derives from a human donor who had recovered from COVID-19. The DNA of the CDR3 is TGTGCCAGCAGTGAACGGGGCGGCTCCTACGAGCAGTACTTC. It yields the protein CASSERGGSYEQYF.